This T cell receptor beta chain appears in the sequencing data of a study of OX40 agonist ivuxolimab in advanced cancers. On the study more broadly: Eligibility rules accepted prior anti-PD-1, anti-PD-L1 or anti-CTLA-4 therapy, and over 30% had some.

As regards this clone: Its antigen is still unknown.

Study results and caveats: Both blood CD4+ and CD8+ T cells showed clonal growth by week 6 at 0.1 to 3.0 mg/kg. More expanded clones were found, on average, in CD8+ than in CD4+ T cells. Partial responders treated at 0.1-3.0 mg/kg exhibited clonal expansion among the lowest measured.

This table comes from immunoSEQ multiplex PCR, and its TCRdb copy is limited to in-frame clones, with some not included. Among almost 70,000 clones listed, around 80% were seen once. This CDR3 has 13 amino acids. Per germline, CDR1 WSHSY and CDR2 SAAADI. Trimming cost V 3 bases and J 6 bases; bases outside gene matches: 2. The rearrangement links TRBV10-2 to TRBJ1-5; 7 bases map to TRBD1. Sequencing used CD4+ or CD8+ T cells sorted from blood, obtained in a trial of the OX40 agonist ivuxolimab. This clonotype was obtained from an adult with an advanced solid tumor such as melanoma, head and neck, liver or kidney cancer. In nucleotides, the CDR3 is TGCGCCAGCAGTGACCAGGGGGTTCAGCCCCAGCATTTT. Residues: CASSDQGVQPQHF.